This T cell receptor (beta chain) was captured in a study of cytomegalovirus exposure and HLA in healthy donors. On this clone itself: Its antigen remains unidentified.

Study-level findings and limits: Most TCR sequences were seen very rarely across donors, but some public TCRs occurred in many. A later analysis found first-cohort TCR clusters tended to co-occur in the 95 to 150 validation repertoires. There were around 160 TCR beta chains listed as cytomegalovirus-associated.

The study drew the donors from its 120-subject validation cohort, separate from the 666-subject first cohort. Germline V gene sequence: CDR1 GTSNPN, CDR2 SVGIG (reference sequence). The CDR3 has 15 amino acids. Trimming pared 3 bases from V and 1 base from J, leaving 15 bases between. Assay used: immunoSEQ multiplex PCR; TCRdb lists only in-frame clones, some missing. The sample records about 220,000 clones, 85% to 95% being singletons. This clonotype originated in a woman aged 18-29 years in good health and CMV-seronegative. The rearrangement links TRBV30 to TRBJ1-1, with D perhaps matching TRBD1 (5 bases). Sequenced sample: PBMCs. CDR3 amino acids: CAWRDGRTPNTEAFF. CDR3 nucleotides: TGTGCCTGGAGGGACGGGAGGACACCGAACACTGAAGCTTTCTTT.